The present T cell receptor (beta chain) was sequenced within a study of blood T cell repertoires in COVID-19. The overall study: Material from acute and convalescent COVID-19 was sourced from the United States, Italy and Spain.

Original handling: Amplification of reference gene primers was used by the study to estimate nucleated cell counts. Sequenced by immunoSEQ multiplex PCR; TCRdb stores in-frame clones only, minus some. That table is the source of V, J and clone size, and D and trimming were worked out from the DNA. This table holds 350,000 to 400,000 clones, 85% to 90% found once. Trimming pared 4 bases from V and 5 bases from J, leaving 17 bases between. CDR1 is SEHNR and CDR2 is FQNEAQ in the germline V gene (reference sequence). The CDR3 has 16 amino acids. The chain couples TRBV7-9 to TRBJ1-4, with D possibly being TRBD1 (5 bases). This TCR derives from a man aged 18 to 29 with active or convalescent COVID-19. Material: peripheral blood. The CDR3 nucleotides are TGTGCCAGCAGCTCCGGAGGGACGGTATTAAATGAAAAACTGTTTTTT. Translation gives CASSSGGTVLNEKLFF.